A single sample gave rise to the 3 T cell receptor beta chains below, sequenced in a study of control samples from healthy donors and cancer patients. Profiled with immunoSEQ multiplex PCR; TCRdb holds only in-frame clones, not every one. The sample yields over 50,000 clones, roughly 87% seen once. Sequencing was done on a sample of blood. These receptors were obtained from a middle-aged man in good health.

J is TRBJ1-3 and V is TRBV7-3, with D possibly being TRBD1 (6 bases). Trimming stripped 4 bases from V and 3 bases from J, with 16 bases between. From germline, CDR1 is SGHTA and CDR2 FQGTGA. This CDR3 is built from 16 residues. The CDR3 coding sequence is TGTGCCAGCAGCTCACAGGGAGATACGTTTGGAAACACCATATATTTT. Its protein product is CASSSQGDTFGNTIYF.

CDR3 sequence: CASSQPAGSYNEQFF. Written as DNA, the CDR3 is TGTGCCAGCAGCCAACCGGCAGGCTCCTACAATGAGCAGTTCTTC. V and J are TRBV14 and TRBJ2-1; no definite D call. Trimming pared 2 bases from V and 0 bases from J, leaving 8 bases between. Germline V gene sequence: CDR1 SGHDN, CDR2 FVKESK. The CDR3 spans 15 residues.

V gene TRBV28 combines with J gene TRBJ1-5; D is unresolved. V was clipped by 5 bases and J by 1 base, with 12 bases between them. This CDR3 spans 15 amino acids. CDR1 is MDHEN and CDR2 is SYDVKM in the germline V gene. The CDR3 protein is CASSPPAVSNQPQHF. CDR3 nucleotides: TGTGCCAGCAGTCCCCCAGCGGTCAGCAATCAGCCCCAGCATTTT.